This record concerns one T cell receptor (beta chain) sequence. The data originate from a study of blood T cell repertoires in COVID-19. At the level of the study: PBMCs, B-cell-depleted T cells, or T cells provided the cDNA or gDNA that made up the material.

The length of the CDR3 is 15 residues. Germline V CDR1 and CDR2: SGHRS, YFSETQ. V was shortened by 6 bases and J by 3 bases, with 19 bases between the two germline ends. Seattle's cohort entered during active infection and was followed longitudinally. The method was immunoSEQ multiplex PCR; TCRdb's version includes in-frame clones alone and lacks a portion of them. Counted here are 250,000 to 400,000 clones, approximately 90% occurring once; the ten biggest clones make up 1.5% to 2%. This chain uses TRBV5-1 with TRBJ2-7; D not certain. The origin of this receptor is a young woman with COVID-19, enrolled during active disease. Material for sequencing was peripheral blood. For the CDR3, the DNA is TGCGCCAGCAACGTTTGGCGGAGATTTTACTACGAGCAGTACTTC. This translates into CASNVWRRFYYEQYF.